A single sample gave rise to the 11 T cell receptor beta chains below, sequenced in a study of OX40 agonist ivuxolimab in advanced cancers. The table came from immunoSEQ multiplex PCR; TCRdb's copy has only in-frame clones and leaves some out. This table has more than 60,000 clones, 90% to 95% appearing once. The sequencing used CD4+ or CD8+ T cells sorted from blood, collected in a trial of the OX40 agonist ivuxolimab. The origin of the receptors is an adult with an advanced solid tumor such as melanoma, head and neck, liver or kidney cancer.

This chain joins TRBV7-2 and TRBJ1-5; 9 bases are a match to TRBD1. The junction had 10 bases not matched to a gene; V was cut back by 5 bases and J by 8 bases. Germline V CDR1 and CDR2: SGHTA, FQGNSA. CDR3 length: 15 residues. CDR3 amino acids: CASSEDRGVAEPQHF. The CDR3 region has the DNA TGTGCCAGCAGCGAGGACAGGGGAGTCGCGGAGCCCCAGCATTTT.

This clone appeared once. The chain has TRBV27 and TRBJ2-1; TRBD2 is a possible D gene (6 bases). The germline V and J ends were trimmed by 2 bases and 2 bases, with 13 bases remaining between them. The germline V gene encodes CDR1 MNHEY and CDR2 SMNVEV (reference sequence). CDR3 length: 16 residues. The CDR3 loop reads CASSLDFSGTYNEQFF. CDR3 sequence (DNA): TGTGCCAGCAGTTTAGATTTTAGCGGTACCTACAATGAGCAGTTCTTC.

V gene TRBV7-3 combines with J gene TRBJ2-3; D possibly matches TRBD1 or TRBD2 (5 bases each). Trimming took 5 bases from V and 1 from J, leaving 16 bases between them. Germline V lookup: CDR1 SGHTA, CDR2 FQGTGA. The CDR3 is 16 residues long. The CDR3 DNA reads TGTGCCAGCAGCCCATCGGGACCTTCGGGCACAGATACGCAGTATTTT. Amino acids: CASSPSGPSGTDTQYF.

The genes are TRBV9 and TRBJ2-7, with D possibly TRBD2 on 5 matching bases. The CDR3 runs 17 residues. V was pared by 0 bases and J by 3 bases, with 19 bases between. The germline gives CDR1 SGDLS, CDR2 YYNGEE. In nucleotides, the CDR3 is TGTGCCAGCAGCGTAGACGCGAGGTCGGGATCGATCTACGAGCAGTACTTC. It is translated as CASSVDARSGSIYEQYF. Supplemented by reference TRBV9 and TRBJ2-7, the full variable domain reads DSGVTQTPKHLITATGQRVTLRCSPRSGDLSVYWYQQSLDQGLQFLIQYYNGEERAKGNILERFSAQQFPDLHSELNLSSLELGDSALYFCASSVDARSGSIYEQYFGPGTRLTVT.

This clone is a singleton in its sample. The V gene is TRBV5-1, the J gene TRBJ2-7; perhaps TRBD2 as D (6 bases). The germline gives CDR1 SGHRS, CDR2 YFSETQ. CDR3 length equals 19 residues. Trimming removed 0 bases from V and 2 bases from J, with 24 bases in between. In nucleotides, the CDR3 is TGCGCCAGCAGCTTGGATTGGGGCCTAGCGTCACGAGACACCTACGAGCAGTACTTC. Translating it yields CASSLDWGLASRDTYEQYF.

V usage is TRBV6-5 and J usage is TRBJ1-1, with D unresolved. This CDR3 is built from 15 residues. Germline V CDR1 and CDR2: MNHEY, SVGAGI. Trimming pared 4 bases from V and 1 base from J, leaving 13 bases between. The CDR3 DNA reads TGTGCCAGCAGTTTTCTTCAGGCAGGGAACACTGAAGCTTTCTTT. Its protein product is CASSFLQAGNTEAFF.

The chain has TRBV30 and TRBJ1-5; 9 bases agree with TRBD1. The ends lost 4 bases at V and 5 bases at J; junction bases unmatched: 6. The CDR3 is 14 amino acids. Germline V gene lookup returns CDR1 GTSNPN and CDR2 SVGIG (reference sequence). The CDR3 DNA follows: TGTGCCTGGAACCTCGGGACAGGGCATCAGCCCCAGCATTTT. This gives the protein CAWNLGTGHQPQHF.

The V and J genes are TRBV11-3 and TRBJ1-1; TRBD1 is a possible D gene (6 bases). V shed 2 bases and J shed 8 bases, with 12 bases lying between them. The CDR3 runs 13 residues. CDR1 is SGHNT and CDR2 is YENEEA in the germline V gene. CDR3 region: CASSLFRTGEAFF. In DNA form, the CDR3 reads TGTGCCAGCAGCTTATTCCGCACAGGGGAAGCTTTCTTT.

V gene TRBV13 combines with J gene TRBJ2-5, with TRBD2 matching 9 bases. CDR1 is PRHDT and CDR2 is FYEKMQ in the germline V gene (reference sequence). J gave up 5 bases and V 5 bases, and 9 bases lay outside the gene matches. The CDR3 consists of 15 residues. In DNA form, the CDR3 reads TGTGCCAGCAGCGTTGAAGGACTAGCGTTGGAGACCCAGTACTTC. Translating gives CASSVEGLALETQYF.

This chain connects TRBV2 to TRBJ2-7, with 10 bases lining up with TRBD1. The germline CDR1 and CDR2 sequences are SNHLY and FYNNEI. This CDR3 is built from 15 residues. V lost 6 bases, J lost 5 bases, and 10 bases stayed unmatched. CDR3 sequence reads: CASRYRDRGSDEQYF. The CDR3 nucleotides read TGTGCCAGCAGGTACCGGGACAGGGGATCAGACGAGCAGTACTTC.

This clone is a singleton in its sample. The rearrangement joins TRBV27 to TRBJ2-1; TRBD1 is a possible D gene (5 bases). CDR1 is MNHEY, CDR2 SMNVEV, per germline (reference sequence). The CDR3 consists of 18 residues. Trimming stripped 0 bases from V and 5 bases from J, with 20 bases between. The CDR3 region is CASSLSLGWGRIHNEQFF. CDR3 nucleotides: TGTGCCAGCAGTTTATCTTTGGGTTGGGGCAGAATACACAATGAGCAGTTCTTC.